The 20 T cell receptor beta chains presented below share a single source sample, sequenced in a study of blood T cell repertoires in COVID-19. Assay used: immunoSEQ multiplex PCR; TCRdb lists only in-frame clones, some missing. The sample yields 150,000 to 180,000 clones, 83% seen once. Sequencing was carried out using peripheral blood. The receptors stem from a woman in her fifties or sixties with COVID-19, enrolled during active disease.

This chain links TRBV10-3 with TRBJ1-1; D call uncertain. Germline loops: CDR1 ENHRY, CDR2 SYGVKD. CDR3 size: 14 residues. V lost 3 bases and J lost 2, with 10 bases in between. The CDR3 is CAISEVGRNTEAFF. DNA for the CDR3: TGTGCCATCAGTGAAGTGGGCAGAAACACTGAAGCTTTCTTT.

V usage is TRBV9 and J usage is TRBJ2-1; tentative D call: TRBD1 (6 bases). Per germline, CDR1 SGDLS and CDR2 YYNGEE. This CDR3 has 12 amino acids. Trimming removed 6 bases from V and 9 bases from J, with 13 bases in between. CDR3 amino acids: CASNTGWSEQFF. CDR3 sequence (DNA): TGTGCCAGCAACACAGGGTGGAGTGAGCAGTTCTTC.

This chain connects TRBV6-5 to TRBJ2-3; tentative D call: TRBD1 (6 bases). Per germline, CDR1 MNHEY and CDR2 SVGAGI. The V end lost 2 bases, the J end lost 2 bases, and 14 bases lay between the germline ends. This CDR3 is 16 amino acids long. This CDR3 reads CASSYGTGPNTDTQYF. CDR3 nucleotides: TGTGCCAGCAGTTACGGCACAGGGCCCAACACAGATACGCAGTATTTT.

The chain employs TRBV11-2 and TRBJ1-1; D not resolved. The CDR3 is 12 residues long. V lost 1 base and J 11 bases, leaving 11 bases between the germline ends. Germline-derived CDR1 and CDR2 are SGHAT and FQNNGV. The DNA for the CDR3 is TGTGCCAGCAGCTTAGGTCCGGGGATTGCTTTCTTT. Its translation: CASSLGPGIAFF. Combining the CDR3 with reference TRBV11-2 and TRBJ1-1 gives the whole variable domain EAGVAQSPRYKIIEKRQSVAFWCNPISGHATLYWYQQILGQGPKLLIQFQNNGVVDDSQLPKDRFSAERLKGVDSTLKIQPAKLEDSAVYLCASSLGPGIAFFGQGTRLTVV.

The rearrangement uses TRBV5-1 and TRBJ1-1; TRBD1 is a possible D gene (5 bases). Trimming shortened V by 5 bases and J by 4 bases, and 12 bases separated the two germline ends. The CDR3 is made up of 13 amino acids. Germline V gives CDR1 SGHRS, CDR2 YFSETQ. DNA for the CDR3: TGCGCCAGCAGGGGACTGGAAGGCACTGAAGCTTTCTTT. Its protein product is CASRGLEGTEAFF.

The chain recombines TRBV3-1 (or the pseudogene TRBV3-2) with TRBJ2-1, with TRBD2 identical over 14 bases. V dropped 1 base and J dropped 5; count of bases not matched to a gene: 10. CDR3 size: 19 residues. Looked up from germline, CDR1 is LGHDT and CDR2 is YNNKEL (reference sequence). The DNA of the CDR3 is TGTGCCAGCAGCCAAGCTGCCGGGACTAGCGGGAGAAGGAACAATGAGCAGTTCTTC. Protein product: CASSQAAGTSGRRNNEQFF.

As to this clone: The germline gene is not matched at one end of the junction; a read error may be the cause. The chain links TRBV11-2 to TRBJ2-5; 10 positions match TRBD2. This CDR3 is 14 amino acids long. Germline CDR1 is SGHAT and CDR2 is FQNNGV. This CDR3 is CASRLAGGWETQYF. The DNA for the CDR3 is TGTGCCAGCAGGTTAGCGGGAGGCTGGGAGACCCAGTACTTC.

This clone was picked up a small number of times. The J gene is TRBJ1-2, the V gene TRBV11-2; TRBD1 matches at 8 bases. CDR3 length: 16 amino acids. Per germline, CDR1 SGHAT and CDR2 FQNNGV. V was clipped by 0 bases and J by 7 bases; unmatched bases: 10. CDR3: CASSLEVWAGGFGYTF. The CDR3 bases are TGTGCCAGCAGCTTAGAGGTTTGGGCAGGGGGCTTTGGCTACACCTTC.

The chain carries TRBV30 and TRBJ1-6; TRBD1 agrees at 8 bases. Per germline, CDR1 GTSNPN and CDR2 SVGIG (reference sequence). V was pared by 5 bases and J by 6 bases, with 3 bases of the junction left unmatched. This CDR3 is built from 13 residues. DNA for the CDR3: TGTGCCTGGGGACAGGGTCCTAATTCACCCCTCCACTTT. Its translation is CAWGQGPNSPLHF.

This clone has just one count. The rearrangement joins TRBV4-1 to TRBJ2-5; no clear D gene. The CDR3 contains 16 residues. CDR1 is MGHRA, CDR2 YSYEKL, per germline. The germline V and J ends were trimmed by 0 bases and 4 bases, with 15 bases remaining between them. The CDR3 DNA reads as TGCGCCAGCAGCCAAGATTTCTTGGCGGTGGGAGAGACCCAGTACTTC. Encoded protein: CASSQDFLAVGETQYF.

The CDR3: CASSPVKGVPNYGYTF. CDR3 nucleotides: TGTGCCAGCTCACCAGTTAAGGGGGTTCCTAACTATGGCTACACCTTC. V gene TRBV18 combines with J gene TRBJ1-2; D perhaps matches TRBD1 (6 bases). CDR1 and CDR2 (germline): KGHSH, LQKENI. Trimming removed 2 bases at V and 0 bases at J, with 13 bases between. The CDR3 runs to 16 residues.

This clone was counted between two and nine times. The rearrangement uses TRBV7-8 and TRBJ1-5, with D maybe TRBD1 (5 bases). The germline V gene has CDR1 SGHVS and CDR2 FQNEAQ. V was cut by 5 bases and J by 6 bases, with 14 bases left in between. The CDR3 is made up of 14 amino acids. The CDR3 here is CASSLGGVGQPQHF. CDR3 sequence (DNA): TGTGCCAGCAGCCTGGGGGGAGTGGGTCAGCCCCAGCATTTT.

In DNA, the CDR3 is TGTGCCAGCAGTTACTCACCGGGACAGGGACGCAATGAGCAGTTCTTC. Translating gives CASSYSPGQGRNEQFF. The chain recombines TRBV6-5 with TRBJ2-1; 9 bases match TRBD1. This CDR3 has 16 amino acids. Germline CDR1 is MNHEY and CDR2 is SVGAGI. V lost 0 bases and J lost 6; bases outside the gene matches: 6.

As concerns this clone: Other nucleotide sequences in the sample specify the same CDR3. This sequence joins TRBV9 and TRBJ1-1, with no clear D. The CDR3 sequence is 13 residues long. Germline V gene lookup returns CDR1 SGDLS and CDR2 YYNGEE. V shed 4 bases and J shed 5 bases, with 12 bases lying between them. CDR3 bases: TGTGCCAGCAGCCCCCCGATCGGGACTGAAGCTTTCTTT. Translating it yields CASSPPIGTEAFF.

The chain links TRBV5-4 to TRBJ2-7; TRBD2 agrees at 7 bases. The CDR3 has 15 residues. J was trimmed by 0 bases and V by 2 bases; bases with no gene match: 5. Germline V CDR1 and CDR2: SGHNT, YYREEE (reference sequence). DNA for the CDR3: TGTGCCAGCAGCTTAAGCGGGACCATCTCCTACGAGCAGTACTTC. Translating it yields CASSLSGTISYEQYF. Full variable domain (rest looked up from reference TRBV5-4 and TRBJ2-7): ETGVTQSPTHLIKTRGQQVTLRCSSQSGHNTVSWYQQALGQGPQFIFQYYREEENGRGNFPPRFSGLQFPNYSSELNVNALELDDSALYLCASSLSGTISYEQYFGPGTRLTVT.

As DNA, the CDR3 is TGTGCCAGCAGCGTAAGTACTACCCCCTACGAGCAGTACTTC. Amino acid sequence: CASSVSTTPYEQYF. The chain recombines TRBV9 with TRBJ2-7; no reliable D call. Germline V CDR1 and CDR2: SGDLS, YYNGEE. Deletions cut 1 base from V and 2 bases from J, with 10 bases between. This CDR3 has 14 residues.

The chain is built from TRBV18 and TRBJ1-4; TRBD1 aligns across 11 bases. V lost 2 bases to trimming and J lost 7 bases; unmatched junction nucleotides: 3. The germline V gene encodes CDR1 KGHSH and CDR2 LQKENI. This CDR3 spans 15 amino acids. CDR3 sequence: CASSPSGQGGEKLFF. In DNA, the CDR3 is TGTGCCAGCTCACCATCGGGACAGGGGGGTGAAAAACTGTTTTTT.

The J gene is TRBJ1-1, the V gene TRBV15; 7 bases are a match to TRBD1. CDR1 is LNHNV and CDR2 is YYDKDF in the germline V gene (reference sequence). V was pared by 0 bases and J by 7 bases, with 5 bases of the junction left unmatched. The CDR3 runs to 14 residues. The CDR3 protein is CATSRERGLGEAFF. For the CDR3, the DNA is TGTGCCACCAGCAGAGAGAGGGGGCTCGGTGAAGCTTTCTTT. Drawing the rest from reference TRBV15 and TRBJ1-1, the complete variable domain is DAMVIQNPRYQVTQFGKPVTLSCSQTLNHNVMYWYQQKSSQAPKLLFHYYDKDFNNEADTPDNFQSRRPNTSFCFLDIRSPGLGDTAMYLCATSRERGLGEAFFGQGTRLTVV.

This clone was seen a few times. The chain combines TRBV2 with TRBJ1-1; 8 bases line up with TRBD1. The V and J ends lost 6 bases and 4 bases, in that order; junction bases with no gene match: 10. The germline CDR1 and CDR2 sequences are SNHLY and FYNNEI. CDR3 length: 15 amino acids. CDR3 nucleotide sequence: TGTGCCAGCAGGCCCATTCCGACAGGGGTCACTGAAGCTTTCTTT. Protein product: CASRPIPTGVTEAFF. Drawing the rest from reference TRBV2 and TRBJ1-1, the complete variable domain is EPEVTQTPSHQVTQMGQEVILRCVPISNHLYFYWYRQILGQKVEFLVSFYNNEISEKSEIFDDQFSVERPDGSNFTLKIRSTKLEDSAMYFCASRPIPTGVTEAFFGQGTRLTVV.

The chain combines TRBV6-4 with TRBJ1-2; D uncertain. The V and J ends lost 2 bases and 4 bases respectively, with 17 bases between them. Germline values: CDR1 MRHNA, CDR2 SNTAGT. The CDR3 totals 16 residues. DNA for the CDR3: TGTGCCAGCAGTGACGCGACACGGAAAAATGGCTATGGCTACACCTTC. Protein sequence: CASSDATRKNGYGYTF.